Sequencing of this T cell receptor beta chain was carried out in a study of cytomegalovirus exposure and HLA in healthy donors. Across the whole study: Within the Caucasian-associated ancestry cluster were approximately 77% of the roughly 400 genotyped donors.

Primers: 60 Vbeta forward and 13 Jbeta reverse. The method was immunoSEQ multiplex PCR; TCRdb's version includes in-frame clones alone and lacks a portion of them. The repertoire holds under 50,000 clones, with 65% to 80% as singletons. With respect to this clone: Its antigen is still unknown.

General study findings and limits: Presence/absence analyses treated sequencing depth as roughly uniform across donors. Cytomegalovirus status was reportedly diagnosed by the classifier with high sensitivity and specificity. CMV serostatus alone was available as immune exposure information.

With 7 bases removed from V and 0 bases from J, the gap between germline ends came to 16 bases. The V gene's germline CDR1 is SGHDT and CDR2 YYEEEE. The CDR3 runs 15 residues. The V gene is TRBV5-6, the J gene TRBJ1-1, with a tentative D call TRBD1 (5 bases). The sequencing input was PBMCs. The sequence was obtained from a man aged 25-45 years in good health and CMV-seronegative. CDR3 sequence (DNA): TGTGCCAGCCGCAGGGTGAGCATCTTGAACACTGAAGCTTTCTTT. Its protein product is CASRRVSILNTEAFF.